This T cell receptor beta chain was recovered during a study of T cell repertoires in cytomegalovirus infection. Looking at the study overall: Selection of CMV epitopes for the study included recently identified HLA-C-restricted and well-studied HLA-B-restricted ones. Both CMV infection and a matching HLA type were indicated by public TCR beta signatures.

Regarding this clonotype: No antigen is known for it.

TCRdb called the reads again in MiXCR, with one record for every CDR3 protein. The sample has about 830,000 distinct CDR3 sequences; about 33% are singletons. Study-wide results and caveats: CMV-specific TCR beta clonotypes restricted by HLA-C dominated the ex vivo response.

The receptor comes from a human donor in good health (CMV status not recorded). Some clones in this sample may be carry-over from other donors' samples. Material: cultured CD8+ T cells from PBMCs, obtained from culture after CMV antigen stimulation.

CDR3 coding DNA: TGCGCCAGCAGCTTGGGTAGCGGGGCGCCGGATGAGCAGTTCTTC. Translating gives CASSLGSGAPDEQFF. The rearrangement joins TRBV5-1 to TRBJ2-1; 8 bases line up with TRBD2. The CDR3 extends over 15 amino acids. CDR1 SGHRS and CDR2 YFSETQ come from the germline V gene. The V and J ends lost 0 bases and 8 bases, in that order; junction bases with no gene match: 7.